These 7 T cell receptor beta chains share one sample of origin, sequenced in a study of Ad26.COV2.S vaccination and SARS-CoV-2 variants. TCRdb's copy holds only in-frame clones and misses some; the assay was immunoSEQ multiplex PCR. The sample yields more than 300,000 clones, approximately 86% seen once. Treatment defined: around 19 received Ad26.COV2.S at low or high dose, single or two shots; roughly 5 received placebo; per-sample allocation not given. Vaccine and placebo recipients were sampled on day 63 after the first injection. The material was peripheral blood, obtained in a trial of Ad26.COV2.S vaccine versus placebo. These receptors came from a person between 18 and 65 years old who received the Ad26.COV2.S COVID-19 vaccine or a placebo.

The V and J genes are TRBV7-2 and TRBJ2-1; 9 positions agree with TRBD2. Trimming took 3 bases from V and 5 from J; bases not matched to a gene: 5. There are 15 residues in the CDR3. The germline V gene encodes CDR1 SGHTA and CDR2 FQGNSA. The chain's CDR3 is CASSFGLAKNNEQFF. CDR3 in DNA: TGTGCCAGCAGCTTCGGACTAGCGAAGAACAATGAGCAGTTCTTC. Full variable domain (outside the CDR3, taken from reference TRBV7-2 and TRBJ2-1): GAGVSQSPSNKVTEKGKDVELRCDPISGHTALYWYRQSLGQGLEFLIYFQGNSAPDKSGLPSDRFSAERTGGSVSTLTIQRTQQEDSAVYLCASSFGLAKNNEQFFGPGTRLTVL.

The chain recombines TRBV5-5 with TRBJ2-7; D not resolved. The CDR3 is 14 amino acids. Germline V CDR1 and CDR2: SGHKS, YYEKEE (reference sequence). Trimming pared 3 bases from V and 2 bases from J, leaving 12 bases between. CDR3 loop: CASSWFLGPYEQYF. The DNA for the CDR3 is TGTGCCAGCAGCTGGTTCCTAGGTCCCTACGAGCAGTACTTC. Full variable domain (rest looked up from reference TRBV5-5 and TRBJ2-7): DAGVTQSPTHLIKTRGQQVTLRCSPISGHKSVSWYQQVLGQGPQFIFQYYEKEERGRGNFPDRFSARQFPNYSSELNVNALLLGDSALYLCASSWFLGPYEQYFGPGTRLTVT.

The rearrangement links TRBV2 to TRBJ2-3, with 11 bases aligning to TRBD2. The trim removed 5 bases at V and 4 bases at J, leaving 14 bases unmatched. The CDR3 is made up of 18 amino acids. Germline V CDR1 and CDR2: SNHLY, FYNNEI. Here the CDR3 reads CASSINSGGAIGADTQYF. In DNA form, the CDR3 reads TGTGCCAGCAGTATAAATAGCGGGGGGGCAATAGGGGCAGATACGCAGTATTTT.

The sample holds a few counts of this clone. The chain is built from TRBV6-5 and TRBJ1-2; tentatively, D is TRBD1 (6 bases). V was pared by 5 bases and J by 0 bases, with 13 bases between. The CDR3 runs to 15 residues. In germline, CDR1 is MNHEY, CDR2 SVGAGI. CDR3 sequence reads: CASSRTGRTNYGYTF. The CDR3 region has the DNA TGTGCCAGCAGTAGAACAGGGCGAACTAACTATGGCTACACCTTC.

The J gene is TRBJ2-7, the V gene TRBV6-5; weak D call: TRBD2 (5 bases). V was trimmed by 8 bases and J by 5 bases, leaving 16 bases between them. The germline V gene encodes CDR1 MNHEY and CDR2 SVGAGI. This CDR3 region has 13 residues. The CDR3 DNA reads TGTGCCAGCTATCAGGAGGTGGTCAACGAGCAGTACTTC. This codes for CASYQEVVNEQYF.

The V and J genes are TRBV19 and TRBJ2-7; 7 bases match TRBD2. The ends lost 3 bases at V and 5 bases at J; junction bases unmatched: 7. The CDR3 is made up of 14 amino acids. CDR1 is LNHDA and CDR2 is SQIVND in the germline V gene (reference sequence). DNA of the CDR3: TGTGCCAGTAGTATCGGGGGGATTTCGGACGAGCAGTACTTC. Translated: CASSIGGISDEQYF.

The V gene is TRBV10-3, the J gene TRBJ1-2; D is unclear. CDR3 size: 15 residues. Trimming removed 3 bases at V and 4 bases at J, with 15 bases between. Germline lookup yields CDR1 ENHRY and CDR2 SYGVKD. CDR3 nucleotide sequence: TGTGCCATCAGTGATGCGGCGGGCCGCGGCTATGGCTACACCTTC. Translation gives CAISDAAGRGYGYTF.